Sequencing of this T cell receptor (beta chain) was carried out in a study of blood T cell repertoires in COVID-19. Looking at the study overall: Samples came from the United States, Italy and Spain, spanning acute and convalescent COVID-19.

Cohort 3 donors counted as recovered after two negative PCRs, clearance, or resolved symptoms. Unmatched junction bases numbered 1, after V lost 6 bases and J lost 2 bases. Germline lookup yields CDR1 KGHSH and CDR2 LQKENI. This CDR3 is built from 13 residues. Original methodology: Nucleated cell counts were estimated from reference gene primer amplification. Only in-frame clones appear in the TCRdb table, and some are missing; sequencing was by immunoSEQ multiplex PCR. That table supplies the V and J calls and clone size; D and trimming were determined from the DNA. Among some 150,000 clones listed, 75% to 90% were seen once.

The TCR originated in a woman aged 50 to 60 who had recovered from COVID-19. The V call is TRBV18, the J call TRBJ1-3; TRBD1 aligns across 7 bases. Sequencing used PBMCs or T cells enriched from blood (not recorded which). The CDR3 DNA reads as TGTGCCAGCTCGACAGGGACTGGAAACACCATATATTTT. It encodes CASSTGTGNTIYF.